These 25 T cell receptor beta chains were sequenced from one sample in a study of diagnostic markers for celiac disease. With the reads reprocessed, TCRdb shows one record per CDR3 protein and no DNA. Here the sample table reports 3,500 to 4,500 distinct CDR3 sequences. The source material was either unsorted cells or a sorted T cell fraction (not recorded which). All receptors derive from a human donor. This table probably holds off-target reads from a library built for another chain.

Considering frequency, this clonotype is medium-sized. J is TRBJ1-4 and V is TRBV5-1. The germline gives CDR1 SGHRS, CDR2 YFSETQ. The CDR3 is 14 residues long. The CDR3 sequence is CASSGPGTNEKLFF.

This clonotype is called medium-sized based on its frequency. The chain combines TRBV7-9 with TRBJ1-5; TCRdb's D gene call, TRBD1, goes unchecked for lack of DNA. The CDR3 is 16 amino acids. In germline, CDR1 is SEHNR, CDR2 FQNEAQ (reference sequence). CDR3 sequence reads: CATTRPLRDSFQPQHF.

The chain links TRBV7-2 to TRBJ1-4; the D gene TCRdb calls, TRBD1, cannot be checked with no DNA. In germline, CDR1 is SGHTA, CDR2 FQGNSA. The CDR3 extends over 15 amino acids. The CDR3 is CASSLSQGGNEKLFF. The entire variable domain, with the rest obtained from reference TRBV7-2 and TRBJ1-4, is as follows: GAGVSQSPSNKVTEKGKDVELRCDPISGHTALYWYRQSLGQGLEFLIYFQGNSAPDKSGLPSDRFSAERTGGSVSTLTIQRTQQEDSAVYLCASSLSQGGNEKLFFGSGTQLSVL.

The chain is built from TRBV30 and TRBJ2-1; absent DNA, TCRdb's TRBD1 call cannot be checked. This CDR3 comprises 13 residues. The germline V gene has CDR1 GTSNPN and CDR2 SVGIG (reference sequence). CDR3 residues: CAWSPGYYNEQFF.

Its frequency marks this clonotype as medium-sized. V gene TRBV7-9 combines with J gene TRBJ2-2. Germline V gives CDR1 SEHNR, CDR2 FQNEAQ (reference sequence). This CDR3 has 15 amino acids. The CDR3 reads CASSLRGANTGELFF.

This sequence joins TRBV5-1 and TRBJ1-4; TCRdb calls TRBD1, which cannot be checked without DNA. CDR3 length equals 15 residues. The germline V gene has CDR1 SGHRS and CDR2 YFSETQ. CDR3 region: CASSPGHARGEKLFF.

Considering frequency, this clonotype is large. The CDR3: CASSFQGGYTF. The genes are TRBV7-9 and TRBJ1-2. Per germline, CDR1 SEHNR and CDR2 FQNEAQ (reference sequence). The CDR3 extends over 11 amino acids.

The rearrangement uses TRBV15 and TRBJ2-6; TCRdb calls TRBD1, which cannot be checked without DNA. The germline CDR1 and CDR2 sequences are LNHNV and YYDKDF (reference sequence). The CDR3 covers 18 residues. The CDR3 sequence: CATSRARTGSSGANVLTF.

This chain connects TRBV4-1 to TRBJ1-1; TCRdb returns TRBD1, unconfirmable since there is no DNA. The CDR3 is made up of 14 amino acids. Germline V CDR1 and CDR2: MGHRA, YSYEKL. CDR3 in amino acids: CASSRQTVNTEAFF.

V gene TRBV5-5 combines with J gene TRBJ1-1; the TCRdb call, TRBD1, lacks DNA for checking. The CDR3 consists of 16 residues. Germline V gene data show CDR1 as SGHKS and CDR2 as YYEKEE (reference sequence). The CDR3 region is CASSFLGALMNTEAFF. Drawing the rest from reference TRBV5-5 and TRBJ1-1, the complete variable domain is DAGVTQSPTHLIKTRGQQVTLRCSPISGHKSVSWYQQVLGQGPQFIFQYYEKEERGRGNFPDRFSARQFPNYSSELNVNALLLGDSALYLCASSFLGALMNTEAFFGQGTRLTVV.

This CDR3 reads CASSRAPGVETQYF. The chain carries TRBV9 and TRBJ2-5. The CDR3 sequence is 14 residues long. Germline-derived CDR1 and CDR2 are SGDLS and YYNGEE.

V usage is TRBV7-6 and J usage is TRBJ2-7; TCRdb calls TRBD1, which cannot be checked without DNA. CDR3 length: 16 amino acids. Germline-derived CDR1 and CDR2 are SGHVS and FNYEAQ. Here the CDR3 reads CASSLVPGQGRNEQYF.

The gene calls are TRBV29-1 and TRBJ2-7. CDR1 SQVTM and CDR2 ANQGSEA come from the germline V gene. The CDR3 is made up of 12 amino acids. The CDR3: CSVATDSYEQYF.

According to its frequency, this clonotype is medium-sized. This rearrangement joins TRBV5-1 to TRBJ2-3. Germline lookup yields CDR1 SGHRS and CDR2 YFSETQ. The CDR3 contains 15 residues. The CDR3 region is CASSQRPIGTDTQYF.

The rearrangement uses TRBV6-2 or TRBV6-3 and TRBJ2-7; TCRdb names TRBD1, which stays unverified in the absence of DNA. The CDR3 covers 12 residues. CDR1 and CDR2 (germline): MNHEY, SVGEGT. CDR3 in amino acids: CASGTGGTEQYF.

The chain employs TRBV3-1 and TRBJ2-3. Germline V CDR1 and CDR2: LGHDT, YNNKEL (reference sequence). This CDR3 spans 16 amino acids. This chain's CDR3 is CASSLATFGGTDTQYF.

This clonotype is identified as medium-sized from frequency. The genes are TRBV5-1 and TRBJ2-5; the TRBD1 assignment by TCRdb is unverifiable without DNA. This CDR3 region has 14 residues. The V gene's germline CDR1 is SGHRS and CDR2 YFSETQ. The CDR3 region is CASSPGFVQETQYF.

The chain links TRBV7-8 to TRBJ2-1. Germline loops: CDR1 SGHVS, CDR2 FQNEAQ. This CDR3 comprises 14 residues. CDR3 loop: CASTLSRDYNEQFF. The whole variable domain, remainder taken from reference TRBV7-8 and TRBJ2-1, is GAGVSQSPRYKVAKRGQDVALRCDPISGHVSLFWYQQALGQGPEFLTYFQNEAQLDKSGLPSDRFFAERPEGSVSTLKIQRTQQEDSAVYLCASTLSRDYNEQFFGPGTRLTVL.

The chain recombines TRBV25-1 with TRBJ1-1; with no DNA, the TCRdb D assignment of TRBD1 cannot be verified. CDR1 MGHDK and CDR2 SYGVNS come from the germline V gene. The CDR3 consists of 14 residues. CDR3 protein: CASSESGQATEAFF.

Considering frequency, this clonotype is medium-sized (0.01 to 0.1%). CDR3: CASSLIGPYEQYF. The chain is built from TRBV28 and TRBJ2-7; TCRdb calls TRBD2, which cannot be checked without DNA. This CDR3 has 13 residues. Germline assignment: CDR1 MDHEN and CDR2 SYDVKM.

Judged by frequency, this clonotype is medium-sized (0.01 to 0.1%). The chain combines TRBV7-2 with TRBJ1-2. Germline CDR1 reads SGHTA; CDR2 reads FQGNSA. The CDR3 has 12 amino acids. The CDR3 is CASSPEAVGYTF.

The CDR3 reads CASTSHEGKDGYTF. This sequence joins TRBV12-3 or TRBV12-4 and TRBJ1-2; TCRdb picks TRBD1, but there is no DNA to check that call. The CDR3 is made up of 14 amino acids.

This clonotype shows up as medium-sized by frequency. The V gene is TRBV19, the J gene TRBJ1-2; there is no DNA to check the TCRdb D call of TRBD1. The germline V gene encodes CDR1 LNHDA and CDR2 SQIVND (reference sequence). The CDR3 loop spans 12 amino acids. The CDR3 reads CATGTGVYGYTF. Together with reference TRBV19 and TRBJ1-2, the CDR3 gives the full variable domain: DGGITQSPKYLFRKEGQNVTLSCEQNLNHDAMYWYRQDPGQGLRLIYYSQIVNDFQKGDIAEGYSVSREKKESFPLTVTSAQKNPTAFYLCATGTGVYGYTFGSGTRLTVV.

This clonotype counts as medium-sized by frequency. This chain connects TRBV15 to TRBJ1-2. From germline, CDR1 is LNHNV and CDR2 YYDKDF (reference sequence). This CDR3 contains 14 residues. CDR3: CATSRARTNYGYTF.

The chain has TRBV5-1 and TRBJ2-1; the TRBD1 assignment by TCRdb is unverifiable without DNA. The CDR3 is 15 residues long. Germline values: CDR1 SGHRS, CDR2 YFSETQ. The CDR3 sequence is CASSRDPARILEQFF.